The 29 T cell receptor beta chains given below trace back to one sample, sequenced in a study of T cell responses to AZD1222 COVID-19 vaccine. The table came from immunoSEQ multiplex PCR; TCRdb's copy has only in-frame clones and leaves some out. Among 130,000 or so clones listed, roughly 90% were seen once. Sequences were derived from peripheral blood, sampled on day 0 of AZD1222 vaccination. The receptors come from an adult in good health.

This clone was picked up a small number of times. The chain joins TRBV29-1 to TRBJ1-2; the D is unclear. V was shortened by 6 bases and J by 5 bases, with 16 bases between the two germline ends. The CDR3 contains 13 residues. Germline CDR1 and CDR2: SQVTM and ANQGSEA. CDR3 nucleotide sequence: TGCAGCGTGCTTACCGGCCTACGTTATGGCTACACCTTC. It specifies CSVLTGLRYGYTF.

The V gene is TRBV4-2, the J gene TRBJ1-6; D not certain. The CDR3 is made up of 16 amino acids. In germline, CDR1 is LGHNA, CDR2 YNFKEQ. V gave up 3 bases and J gave up 5 bases, with 14 bases separating them. CDR3 DNA sequence: TGTGCCAGCAGCCACGGCCAAATATCCGATAATTCACCCCTCCACTTT. Residues: CASSHGQISDNSPLHF.

The sample holds one count of this clone. The chain uses TRBV5-1 and TRBJ2-5, with D perhaps being TRBD1 or TRBD2 (6 bases each). Germline CDR1 SGHRS, CDR2 YFSETQ. The V gene lost 2 bases and the J gene lost 1 base, with 21 bases spanning the gap. This CDR3 region has 18 residues. CDR3 amino acids: CASSLVRGLMSSQETQYF. CDR3 nucleotides: TGCGCCAGCAGCTTAGTCCGGGGGCTAATGAGCTCCCAAGAGACCCAGTACTTC. Complete variable domain (other parts from reference TRBV5-1 and TRBJ2-5): KAGVTQTPRYLIKTRGQQVTLSCSPISGHRSVSWYQQTPGQGLQFLFEYFSETQRNKGNFPGRFSGRQFSNSRSEMNVSTLELGDSALYLCASSLVRGLMSSQETQYFGPGTRLLVL.

The chain combines TRBV27 with TRBJ2-7; TRBD1 matches at 9 bases. Germline CDR1 and CDR2: MNHEY and SMNVEV (reference sequence). CDR3 length: 14 amino acids. Losses at the gene ends were 7 bases for V and 0 bases for J; bases not matched to a gene: 4. The CDR3 region is CASTKQGASYEQYF. The CDR3 DNA reads as TGTGCCAGCACCAAACAGGGGGCCTCCTACGAGCAGTACTTC.

The DNA of the CDR3 is TGTGCCAGTAGCGAGACTAGCAGGTACGAGCAGTACTTC. Translating it yields CASSETSRYEQYF. V and J are TRBV19 and TRBJ2-7; 7 nucleotides align to TRBD2. The CDR3 runs 13 residues. With V trimmed by 6 bases and J by 4 bases, 6 bases remained unmatched. CDR1 is LNHDA and CDR2 is SQIVND in the germline V gene (reference sequence).

The chain uses TRBV28 and TRBJ1-1; D not certain. Germline values: CDR1 MDHEN, CDR2 SYDVKM. V lost 6 bases and J lost 7, with 12 bases in between. The CDR3 runs to 12 residues. The CDR3 coding sequence is TGTGCCAGCAGCTATGATACACGTGAAGCTTTCTTT. This sequence encodes CASSYDTREAFF.

A single count supports this clone. The chain has TRBV4-1 and TRBJ1-3; D is undetermined. The CDR3 runs to 15 residues. Germline V CDR1 and CDR2: MGHRA, YSYEKL. Trimming stripped 1 base from V and 11 bases from J, with 18 bases between. The CDR3 loop reads CASSQVPSPGTPIYF. The CDR3, as DNA: TGCGCCAGCAGCCAAGTTCCCAGTCCCGGAACCCCCATATATTTT.

The chain employs TRBV11-2 and TRBJ1-1, with D uncertain. Trimming took off 1 base at V and 3 bases at J, with 18 bases between the two ends. Looked up from germline, CDR1 is SGHAT and CDR2 is FQNNGV. This CDR3 contains 17 residues. CDR3 in DNA: TGTGCCAGCAGCTTAGGTCGGGGAAGGCTGACTGACACTGAAGCTTTCTTT. This gives the protein CASSLGRGRLTDTEAFF.

V is TRBV5-1 and J is TRBJ2-1, with 7 bases that match TRBD2. After removal of 5 bases from V and 3 bases from J, the junction contained 2 bases not matched to a gene. Germline V lookup: CDR1 SGHRS, CDR2 YFSETQ. This CDR3 is 13 amino acids long. The CDR3 DNA is TGCGCCAGCAGACCTAGCGGCTACAATGAGCAGTTCTTC. This gives the protein CASRPSGYNEQFF.

This clone was recorded a few times. The CDR3 here is CARSLEGRQGKYQPQHF. DNA of the CDR3: TGTGCCAGAAGCTTAGAGGGGCGACAGGGTAAGTACCAGCCCCAGCATTTT. The V gene is TRBV7-5, the J gene TRBJ1-5; TRBD1 reflects the table's D call only, with no check against the DNA. TRBV7-5 is annotated as a pseudogene. The CDR3 sequence is 17 residues long.

This rearrangement joins TRBV5-4 to TRBJ1-6, with a possible D match to TRBD1 (5 bases). V lost 4 bases and J lost 6, with 17 bases in between. Germline CDR1 SGHNT, CDR2 YYREEE (reference sequence). The CDR3 covers 16 residues. CDR3 loop: CASSSGTMTANSPLHF. In DNA form, the CDR3 reads TGTGCCAGCAGCAGCGGGACTATGACAGCTAATTCACCCCTCCACTTT. The full variable domain, in which reference TRBV5-4 and TRBJ1-6 provide the parts outside the CDR3, is ETGVTQSPTHLIKTRGQQVTLRCSSQSGHNTVSWYQQALGQGPQFIFQYYREEENGRGNFPPRFSGLQFPNYSSELNVNALELDDSALYLCASSSGTMTANSPLHFGNGTRLTVT.

The rearrangement uses TRBV9 and TRBJ2-1; 7 bases are shared with TRBD2. V dropped 5 bases and J dropped 8; count of bases not matched to a gene: 7. This CDR3 has 13 amino acids. CDR1 is SGDLS, CDR2 YYNGEE, per germline. The CDR3 sequence is CASRARGRDEQFF. CDR3 DNA: TGTGCCAGCAGGGCCCGTGGGAGGGATGAGCAGTTCTTC.

This rearrangement joins TRBV13 to TRBJ2-6, with D unclear. Germline CDR1 reads PRHDT; CDR2 reads FYEKMQ (reference sequence). V dropped 2 bases and J dropped 0 bases, with 20 bases sitting between them. The CDR3 extends over 20 amino acids. The chain's CDR3 is CASSLRSKVCSRSGANVLTF. The CDR3 DNA is TGTGCCAGCAGCTTAAGATCGAAGGTGTGTTCCCGCTCTGGGGCCAACGTCCTGACTTTC. The full variable domain, in which reference TRBV13 and TRBJ2-6 provide the parts outside the CDR3, is AAGVIQSPRHLIKEKRETATLKCYPIPRHDTVYWYQQGPGQDPQFLISFYEKMQSDKGSIPDRFSAQQFSDYHSELNMSSLELGDSALYFCASSLRSKVCSRSGANVLTFGAGSRLTVL.

CDR3 residues: CASSKFSVRGSPLHF. DNA for the CDR3: TGTGCCAGCAGTAAATTTTCCGTGAGAGGCTCACCCCTCCACTTT. The rearrangement uses TRBV27 and TRBJ1-6, with unresolved D. Between the trimmed V and J ends, which lost 5 bases and 10 bases, there was a span of 18 bases. Per the germline V gene, CDR1 is MNHEY and CDR2 is SMNVEV (reference sequence). The CDR3 extends over 15 amino acids.

The J gene is TRBJ2-7, the V gene TRBV27; 9 bases are shared with TRBD2. Germline values: CDR1 MNHEY, CDR2 SMNVEV (reference sequence). CDR3 length: 14 amino acids. V lost 3 bases and J lost 5; bases outside the gene matches: 5. The CDR3 here is CASSFGGGAHEQYF. For the CDR3, the DNA is TGTGCCAGCAGTTTTGGCGGGGGGGCCCACGAGCAGTACTTC.

This CDR3 is CASSLASGRQGPQHF. The CDR3 DNA sequence: TGTGCCAGCAGCTTAGCCAGTGGCCGCCAAGGGCCCCAGCATTTT. The chain employs TRBV7-2 and TRBJ1-5; unclear D gene. Germline CDR1 reads SGHTA; CDR2 reads FQGNSA. Trimming left V 0 bases short and J 9 bases short, with 15 bases between. This CDR3 spans 15 amino acids.

The chain has TRBV6-5 and TRBJ2-7; TRBD1 matches at 8 bases. Unmatched junction bases numbered 5, after V lost 6 bases and J lost 1 base. This CDR3 region has 14 residues. The germline V gene encodes CDR1 MNHEY and CDR2 SVGAGI. The CDR3 region has the DNA TGTGCCAGCAGCCGGGACAGGAGTTCCTACGAGCAGTACTTC. It yields the protein CASSRDRSSYEQYF.

The rearrangement links TRBV9 to TRBJ1-2; possibly TRBD1 for D (5 bases). Germline V CDR1 and CDR2: SGDLS, YYNGEE. The V end lost 3 bases, the J end lost 5 bases, and 8 bases lay between the germline ends. CDR3 length: 12 residues. CDR3: CASSAQEYGYTF. In nucleotides, the CDR3 is TGTGCCAGCAGCGCACAGGAGTATGGCTACACCTTC.

This clone was recorded once. This chain connects TRBV6-5 to TRBJ2-5; TRBD2 matches at 13 bases. V shed 7 bases, J shed 2 bases, and the junction held 4 bases outside the gene matches. The CDR3 runs to 15 residues. Germline CDR1 MNHEY, CDR2 SVGAGI. Written as DNA, the CDR3 is TGTGCCAGCACCGTACTAGCGGGGGGGCAAGAGACCCAGTACTTC. The encoded protein is CASTVLAGGQETQYF.

The chain uses TRBV6-2 or TRBV6-3 and TRBJ1-1, with D perhaps matching TRBD1 (6 bases). The V gene's germline CDR1 is MNHEY and CDR2 SVGEGT. The CDR3 length is 13 residues. Trimming shortened V by 0 bases and J by 7 bases, and 9 bases separated the two germline ends. CDR3 residues: CASSYSLDSEAFF. As DNA, the CDR3 is TGTGCCAGCAGTTACTCCTTGGACAGTGAAGCTTTCTTT.

V gene TRBV4-2 combines with J gene TRBJ2-7, with D perhaps TRBD2 (7 bases). The V end was cut by 4 bases, the J end by 2 bases, with 15 bases between. This CDR3 has 15 residues. CDR1 is LGHNA, CDR2 YNFKEQ, per germline. The CDR3 is CASSPSERDTYEQYF. DNA for the CDR3: TGTGCCAGCAGCCCAAGCGAGCGGGACACCTACGAGCAGTACTTC.

This sequence joins TRBV7-2 and TRBJ2-5; 7 bases are shared with TRBD2. V lost 5 bases and J lost 9; bases outside the gene matches: 9. Germline loops: CDR1 SGHTA, CDR2 FQGNSA. The CDR3 is 13 amino acids. The CDR3 protein is CASSAPPGRAQYF. The CDR3 nucleotides read TGTGCCAGCAGCGCCCCTCCGGGGAGGGCCCAGTACTTC.

The chain is built from TRBV5-1 and TRBJ2-5, with D possibly TRBD2 on 5 matching bases. From germline, CDR1 is SGHRS and CDR2 YFSETQ. V dropped 2 bases and J dropped 1 base, with 9 bases sitting between them. There are 14 residues in the CDR3. DNA for the CDR3: TGCGCCAGCAGCTTTGGAGGTGCCCAAGAGACCCAGTACTTC. Its translation is CASSFGGAQETQYF.

This chain links TRBV18 with TRBJ2-5; TRBD1 matches 9 bases. The V segment lost 2 bases and the J segment 3 bases; nucleotides outside the gene matches: 1. From germline, CDR1 is KGHSH and CDR2 LQKENI. This CDR3 comprises 14 residues. CDR3 amino acids: CASSPRQGEETQYF. The CDR3 bases are TGTGCCAGCTCACCAAGACAGGGGGAAGAGACCCAGTACTTC.

V gene TRBV5-1 combines with J gene TRBJ2-1, with 14 bases fitting TRBD2. The CDR3 totals 19 residues. Germline trimming cut 0 bases from V and 4 bases from J; bases unmatched to any gene: 9. The germline CDR1 and CDR2 sequences are SGHRS and YFSETQ. CDR3 DNA sequence: TGCGCCAGCAGCTTGGAGGGACTAGCGGGAGCTTTCGGTTACAATGAGCAGTTCTTC. Amino acids: CASSLEGLAGAFGYNEQFF.

V is TRBV5-4 and J is TRBJ2-7; D remains unclear. The CDR3 has 13 amino acids. Germline V gene data show CDR1 as SGHNT and CDR2 as YYREEE (reference sequence). Trimming left V 0 bases short and J 3 bases short, with 7 bases between. This CDR3 is CASSLGYLYEQYF. In DNA form, the CDR3 reads TGTGCCAGCAGCTTGGGATACCTCTACGAGCAGTACTTC.

V usage is TRBV13 and J usage is TRBJ1-2, with D tentatively TRBD1 (6 bases). Trimming cost V 6 bases and J 4 bases, with 24 bases left between them. Germline V lookup: CDR1 PRHDT, CDR2 FYEKMQ (reference sequence). The CDR3 has 17 residues. The CDR3 nucleotides are TGTGCCAGCAGTTTTTCTTTCGGACAGTCAGGTACCTATGGCTACACCTTC. Protein product: CASSFSFGQSGTYGYTF.

The chain couples TRBV5-1 to TRBJ1-1, with a weak D call TRBD1 (6 bases). The germline V gene has CDR1 SGHRS and CDR2 YFSETQ. The CDR3 runs to 15 residues. Deletions cut 3 bases from V and 0 bases from J, with 12 bases between. The CDR3 nucleotides read TGCGCCAGCAGCTCCGAAACAGGGCTGAACACTGAAGCTTTCTTT. This sequence encodes CASSSETGLNTEAFF. The full variable domain, with the rest looked up from reference TRBV5-1 and TRBJ1-1, is KAGVTQTPRYLIKTRGQQVTLSCSPISGHRSVSWYQQTPGQGLQFLFEYFSETQRNKGNFPGRFSGRQFSNSRSEMNVSTLELGDSALYLCASSSETGLNTEAFFGQGTRLTVV.

This clone was counted once. V gene TRBV24-1 combines with J gene TRBJ2-5; D possibly corresponds to TRBD2 (5 bases). The germline V and J ends were trimmed by 4 bases and 4 bases, with 18 bases remaining between them. The CDR3 spans 16 residues. Germline CDR1 KGHDR, CDR2 SFDVKD. The CDR3: CATSEPVRSGGETQYF. CDR3 coding DNA: TGTGCCACCAGTGAGCCGGTGAGGAGCGGTGGAGAGACCCAGTACTTC.